This TCR beta chain was sequenced in a study of blood T cell repertoires in COVID-19. About the study: Samples came from the United States, Italy and Spain, spanning acute and convalescent COVID-19. The cDNA or gDNA used as material had been derived from T cells, B-cell-depleted T cells, or PBMCs.

The V and J ends lost 6 bases and 0 bases, in that order; junction bases with no gene match: 7. The CDR3 length is 17 residues. The germline V gene has CDR1 SGHTA and CDR2 FQGNSA. Per the authors' pipeline: Nucleated cell number was recorded as an estimate derived from reference gene primer amplification. Libraries were prepared by immunoSEQ multiplex PCR; TCRdb keeps only in-frame clonotypes and omits some of them. V and J calls and clone size come straight from that table; D and trimming were deduced from the DNA. The sample has about 120,000 clones, more than 80% seen once. This sequence originates from a human donor in a cohort sampled during active COVID-19. Sequenced sample: peripheral blood. The V gene is TRBV7-2, the J gene TRBJ2-2, with 10 bases lining up with TRBD2. This CDR3 is CASRLLAGNTNTGELFF. The CDR3 nucleotides read TGTGCCAGCAGACTACTAGCGGGAAACACGAACACCGGGGAGCTGTTTTTT.